This T cell receptor beta chain was captured in a study of T cells after yellow fever vaccination. Whole-study results and caveats: Booster sampling recovered most clones from primary vaccination (96% CD4, roughly 88% CD8).

The table lists this clonotype with many counts. Antigen specificity is unknown. The CDR3 consists of 14 residues. Germline CDR1 reads MNHNS; CDR2 reads SASEGT. The V and J ends lost 6 bases and 5 bases, in that order; junction bases with no gene match: 9. TCRdb used MiXCR to reprocess the 5' RACE reads, holding one entry per CDR3 protein. The sample contains around 310,000 distinct CDR3 sequences, approximately 9% of which appear only once. The sequence was collected from a young man who received the YFV17D yellow fever vaccine. Sequenced material: PBMCs, taken on the day of the first yellow fever vaccination. The V call is TRBV6-1, the J call TRBJ2-5; 7 bases are shared with TRBD1. The CDR3 protein is CASSRDSEVETQYF. The CDR3 DNA sequence: TGTGCCAGCAGCCGGGACAGTGAAGTGGAGACCCAGTACTTC.